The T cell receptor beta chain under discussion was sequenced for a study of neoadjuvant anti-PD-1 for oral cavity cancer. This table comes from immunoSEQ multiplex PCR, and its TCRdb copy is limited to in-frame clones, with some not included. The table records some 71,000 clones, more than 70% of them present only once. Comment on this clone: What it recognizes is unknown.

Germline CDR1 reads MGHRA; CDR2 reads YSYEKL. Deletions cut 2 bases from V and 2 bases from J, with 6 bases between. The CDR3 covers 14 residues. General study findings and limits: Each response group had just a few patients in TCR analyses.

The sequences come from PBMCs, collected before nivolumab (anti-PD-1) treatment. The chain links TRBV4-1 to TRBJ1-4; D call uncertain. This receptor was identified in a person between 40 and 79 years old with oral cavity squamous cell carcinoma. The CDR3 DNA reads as TGCGCCAGCAGCCAATGGGCGACTAATGAAAAACTGTTTTTT. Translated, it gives CASSQWATNEKLFF.